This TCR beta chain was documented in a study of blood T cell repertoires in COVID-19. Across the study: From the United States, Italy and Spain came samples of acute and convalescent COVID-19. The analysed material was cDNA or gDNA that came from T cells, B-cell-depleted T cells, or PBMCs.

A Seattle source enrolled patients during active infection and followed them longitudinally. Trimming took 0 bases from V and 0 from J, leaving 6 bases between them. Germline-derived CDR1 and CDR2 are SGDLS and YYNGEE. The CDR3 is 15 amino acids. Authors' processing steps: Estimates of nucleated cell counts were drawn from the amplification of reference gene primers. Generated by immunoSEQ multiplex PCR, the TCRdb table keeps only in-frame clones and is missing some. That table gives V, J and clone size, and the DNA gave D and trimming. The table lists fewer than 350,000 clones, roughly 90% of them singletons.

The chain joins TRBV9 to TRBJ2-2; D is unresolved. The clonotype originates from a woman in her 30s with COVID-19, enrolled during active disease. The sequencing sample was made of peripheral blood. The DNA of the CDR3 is TGTGCCAGCAGCGTAGCTCGTTCGAACACCGGGGAGCTGTTTTTT. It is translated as CASSVARSNTGELFF.